This T cell receptor beta chain was sequenced for a study of T-cell memory formation after mild COVID-19. The wider study: Clustering of TCRs was largely donor specific.

Regarding the study as a whole: Researchers could not confirm that second-wave clones peaking on day 37 targeted SARS-CoV-2. Pre-infection memory carried some responding clones, suggesting that cross-reactive memory joined. CM and EM subsets held most contracting CD4+ clones; EMRA held CD8+ ones.

The CDR3 has 18 amino acids. CDR1 is SGHVS, CDR2 FQNEAQ, per germline. Trimming took 1 base from V and 8 from J; bases not matched to a gene: 14. This clonotype was counted between two and nine times. The target antigen is unknown. TCRdb ran MiXCR on the 5' RACE reads and lists one entry per CDR3 protein. The top ten clones hold over 20% of a sample with more than 250,000 distinct CDR3 sequences, 15% to 20% of them seen once. The chain joins TRBV7-8 to TRBJ2-1, with 10 bases lining up with TRBD2. The sequence was obtained from a man younger than 30 who had mild COVID-19 (a few samples of this study predate the infection). Cell type and time point are not known. Sequenced material: PBMCs or a T cell subset sorted from them (not recorded which). For the CDR3, the DNA is TGTGCCAGCAGCTTAGGGGGGACTAGCGCTATTATAATCGATGAGCAGTTCTTC. Encoded protein: CASSLGGTSAIIIDEQFF.